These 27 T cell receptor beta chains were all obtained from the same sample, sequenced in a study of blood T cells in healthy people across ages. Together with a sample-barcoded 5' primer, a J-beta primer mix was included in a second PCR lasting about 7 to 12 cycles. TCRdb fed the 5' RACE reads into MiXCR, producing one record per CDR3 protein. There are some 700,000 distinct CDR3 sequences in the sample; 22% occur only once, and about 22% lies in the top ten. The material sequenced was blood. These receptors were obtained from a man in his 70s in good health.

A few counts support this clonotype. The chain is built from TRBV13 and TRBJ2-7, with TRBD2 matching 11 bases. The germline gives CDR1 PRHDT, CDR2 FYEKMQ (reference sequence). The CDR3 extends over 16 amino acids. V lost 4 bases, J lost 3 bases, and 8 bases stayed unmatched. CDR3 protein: CASSSHSSGGLYEQYF. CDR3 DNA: TGTGCCAGCAGCTCCCATTCTAGCGGGGGGCTCTACGAGCAGTACTTC.

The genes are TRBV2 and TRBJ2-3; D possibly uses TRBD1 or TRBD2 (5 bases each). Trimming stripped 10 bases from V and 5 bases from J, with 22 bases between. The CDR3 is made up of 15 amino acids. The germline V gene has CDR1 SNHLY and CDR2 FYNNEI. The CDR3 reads CAIVGPGPVGDTQYF. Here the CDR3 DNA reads TGTGCCATCGTGGGCCCGGGACCGGTAGGAGATACGCAGTATTTT.

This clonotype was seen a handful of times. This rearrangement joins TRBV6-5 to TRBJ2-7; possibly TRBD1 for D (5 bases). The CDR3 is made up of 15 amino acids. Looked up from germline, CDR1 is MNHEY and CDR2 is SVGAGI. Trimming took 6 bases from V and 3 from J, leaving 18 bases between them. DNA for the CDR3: TGTGCCAGCAGAATCGCTACGCAGGGTGGCTACGAGCAGTACTTC. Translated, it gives CASRIATQGGYEQYF.

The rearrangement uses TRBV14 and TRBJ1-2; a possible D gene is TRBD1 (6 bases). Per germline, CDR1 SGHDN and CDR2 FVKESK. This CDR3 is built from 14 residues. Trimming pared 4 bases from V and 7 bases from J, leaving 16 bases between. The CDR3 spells CASSRPGEKRGYTF. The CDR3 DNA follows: TGTGCCAGCAGCCGCCCAGGGGAAAAGCGTGGCTACACCTTC.

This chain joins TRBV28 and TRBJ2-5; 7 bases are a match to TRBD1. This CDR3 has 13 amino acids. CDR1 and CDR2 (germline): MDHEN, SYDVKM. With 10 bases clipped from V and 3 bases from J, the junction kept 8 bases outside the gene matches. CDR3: CATGRDRKETQYF. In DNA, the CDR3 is TGTGCCACGGGCCGGGACAGAAAAGAGACCCAGTACTTC.

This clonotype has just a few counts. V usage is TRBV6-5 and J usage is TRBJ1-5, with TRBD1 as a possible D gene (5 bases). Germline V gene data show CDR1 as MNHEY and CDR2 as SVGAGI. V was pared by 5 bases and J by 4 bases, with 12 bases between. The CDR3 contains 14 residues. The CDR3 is CASSNQGRNQPQHF. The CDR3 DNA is TGTGCCAGCAGTAACCAGGGTAGAAATCAGCCCCAGCATTTT.

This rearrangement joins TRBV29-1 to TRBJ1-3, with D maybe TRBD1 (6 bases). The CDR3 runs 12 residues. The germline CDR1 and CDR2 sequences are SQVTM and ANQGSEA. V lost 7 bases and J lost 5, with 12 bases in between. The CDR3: CSARDTRNTIYF. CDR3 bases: TGCAGCGCCCGGGACACACGAAACACCATATATTTT.

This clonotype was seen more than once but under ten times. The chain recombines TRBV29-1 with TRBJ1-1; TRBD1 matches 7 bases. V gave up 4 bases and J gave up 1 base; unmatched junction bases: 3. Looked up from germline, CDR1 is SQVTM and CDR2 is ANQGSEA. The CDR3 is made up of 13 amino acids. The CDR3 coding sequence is TGCAGCGTTGGGAGACAGGGGAACACTGAAGCTTTCTTT. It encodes CSVGRQGNTEAFF.

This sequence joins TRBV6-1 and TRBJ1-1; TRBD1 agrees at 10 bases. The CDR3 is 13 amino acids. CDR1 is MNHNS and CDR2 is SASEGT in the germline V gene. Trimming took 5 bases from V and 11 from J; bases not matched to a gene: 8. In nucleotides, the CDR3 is TGTGCCAGCAGTCTCGACAGGGGGCCTTTGGCTTTCTTT. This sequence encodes CASSLDRGPLAFF.

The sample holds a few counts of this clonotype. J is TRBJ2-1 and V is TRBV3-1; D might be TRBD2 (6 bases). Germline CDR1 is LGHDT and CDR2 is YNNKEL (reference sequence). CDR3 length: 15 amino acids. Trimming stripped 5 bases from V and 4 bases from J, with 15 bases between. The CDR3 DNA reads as TGTGCCAGCAGCTATAGCGGACCCCAATACAATGAGCAGTTCTTC. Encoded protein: CASSYSGPQYNEQFF.

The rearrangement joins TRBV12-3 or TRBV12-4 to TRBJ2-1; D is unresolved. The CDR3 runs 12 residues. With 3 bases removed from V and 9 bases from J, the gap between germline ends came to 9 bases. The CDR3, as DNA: TGTGCCAGCAGTTTGGTAGCTTCTGAGCAGTTCTTC. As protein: CASSLVASEQFF.

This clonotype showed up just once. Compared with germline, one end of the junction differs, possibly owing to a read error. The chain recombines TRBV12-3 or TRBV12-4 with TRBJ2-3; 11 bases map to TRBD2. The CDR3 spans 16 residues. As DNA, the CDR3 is TGTGCCAGCAGTTCACGACTAGCGGGGAGCACAGATGCGCAGTATTTT. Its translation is CASSSRLAGSTDAQYF.

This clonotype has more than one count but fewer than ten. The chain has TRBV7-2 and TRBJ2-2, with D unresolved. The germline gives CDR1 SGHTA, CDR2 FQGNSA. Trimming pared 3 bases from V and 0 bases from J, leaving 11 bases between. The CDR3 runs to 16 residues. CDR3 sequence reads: CASSFLGAANTGELFF. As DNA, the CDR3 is TGTGCCAGCAGCTTCTTGGGCGCAGCGAACACCGGGGAGCTGTTTTTT. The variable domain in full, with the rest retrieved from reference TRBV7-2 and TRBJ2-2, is GAGVSQSPSNKVTEKGKDVELRCDPISGHTALYWYRQSLGQGLEFLIYFQGNSAPDKSGLPSDRFSAERTGGSVSTLTIQRTQQEDSAVYLCASSFLGAANTGELFFGEGSRLTVL.

As DNA, the CDR3 is TGTGCCAGCAGGTCGGACAGGGTGGGAACCGGGGAGCTGTTTTTT. This sequence encodes CASRSDRVGTGELFF. J is TRBJ2-2 and V is TRBV4-2; 8 positions agree with TRBD1. V lost 6 bases and J lost 5; bases outside the gene matches: 8. CDR1 and CDR2 (germline): LGHNA, YNFKEQ. This CDR3 is 15 amino acids long.

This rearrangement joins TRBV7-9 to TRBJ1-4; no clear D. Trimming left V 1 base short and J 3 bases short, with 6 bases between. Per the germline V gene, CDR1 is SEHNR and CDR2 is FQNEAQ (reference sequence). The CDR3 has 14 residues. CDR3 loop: CASSLEEANEKLFF. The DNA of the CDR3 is TGTGCCAGCAGCTTAGAGGAGGCTAATGAAAAACTGTTTTTT.

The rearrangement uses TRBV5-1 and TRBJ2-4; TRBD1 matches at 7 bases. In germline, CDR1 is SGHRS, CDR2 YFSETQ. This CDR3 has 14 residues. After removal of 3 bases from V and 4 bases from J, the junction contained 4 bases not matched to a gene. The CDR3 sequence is CASSSQGIKNIQYF. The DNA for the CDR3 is TGCGCCAGCAGCTCACAGGGGATAAAAAACATTCAGTACTTC.

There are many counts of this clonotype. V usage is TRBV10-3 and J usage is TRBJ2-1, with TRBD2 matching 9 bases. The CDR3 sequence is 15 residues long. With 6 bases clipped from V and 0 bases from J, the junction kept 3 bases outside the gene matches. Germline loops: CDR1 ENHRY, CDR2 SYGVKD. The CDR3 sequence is CAIRGLASSYNEQFF. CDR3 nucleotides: TGTGCCATCAGAGGACTAGCGAGCTCCTACAATGAGCAGTTCTTC.

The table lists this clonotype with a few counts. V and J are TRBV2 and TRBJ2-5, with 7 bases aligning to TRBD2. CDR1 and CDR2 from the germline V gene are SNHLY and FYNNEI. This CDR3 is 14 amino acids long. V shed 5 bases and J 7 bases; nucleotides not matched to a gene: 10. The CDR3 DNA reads TGTGCCAGCAGTTTGGGAGGGGCAGTAACGACCCAGTACTTC. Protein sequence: CASSLGGAVTTQYF.

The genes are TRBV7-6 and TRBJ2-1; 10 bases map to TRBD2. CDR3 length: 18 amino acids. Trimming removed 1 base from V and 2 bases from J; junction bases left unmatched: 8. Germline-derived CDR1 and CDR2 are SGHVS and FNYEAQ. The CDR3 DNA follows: TGTGCCAGCAGCTTAGTCCCCCTCAGCGGGGGGGCCTACAATGAGCAGTTCTTC. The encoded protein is CASSLVPLSGGAYNEQFF.

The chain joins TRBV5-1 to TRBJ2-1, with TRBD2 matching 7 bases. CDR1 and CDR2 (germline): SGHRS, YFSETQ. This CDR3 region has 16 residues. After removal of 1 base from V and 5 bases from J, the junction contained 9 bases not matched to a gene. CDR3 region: CASSLPSGVRNNEQFF. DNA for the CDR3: TGCGCCAGCAGCTTGCCCAGCGGGGTAAGAAACAATGAGCAGTTCTTC.

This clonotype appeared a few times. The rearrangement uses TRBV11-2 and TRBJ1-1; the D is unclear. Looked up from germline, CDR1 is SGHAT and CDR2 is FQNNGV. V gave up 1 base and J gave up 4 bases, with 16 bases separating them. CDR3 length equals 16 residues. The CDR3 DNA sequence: TGTGCCAGCAGCTTAGGCCAAACGGTATCCCCCACTGAAGCTTTCTTT. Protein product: CASSLGQTVSPTEAFF.

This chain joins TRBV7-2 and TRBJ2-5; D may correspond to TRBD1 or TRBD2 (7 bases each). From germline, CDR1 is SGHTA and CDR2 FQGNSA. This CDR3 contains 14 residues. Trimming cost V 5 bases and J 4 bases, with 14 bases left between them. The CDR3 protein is CASSNTRGGETQYF. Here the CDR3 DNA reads TGTGCCAGCAGCAACACCAGGGGGGGAGAGACCCAGTACTTC.

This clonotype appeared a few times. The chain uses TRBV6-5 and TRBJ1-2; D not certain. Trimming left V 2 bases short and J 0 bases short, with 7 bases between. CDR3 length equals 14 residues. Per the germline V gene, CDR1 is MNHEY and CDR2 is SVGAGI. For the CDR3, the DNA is TGTGCCAGCAGTTACACCGCGGCTAACTATGGCTACACCTTC. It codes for CASSYTAANYGYTF.

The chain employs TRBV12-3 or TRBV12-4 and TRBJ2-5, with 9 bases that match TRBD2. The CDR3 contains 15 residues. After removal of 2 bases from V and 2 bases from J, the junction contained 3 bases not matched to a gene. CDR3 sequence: CASSLSTSGQETQYF. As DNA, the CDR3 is TGTGCCAGCAGTTTATCGACTAGCGGACAAGAGACCCAGTACTTC.

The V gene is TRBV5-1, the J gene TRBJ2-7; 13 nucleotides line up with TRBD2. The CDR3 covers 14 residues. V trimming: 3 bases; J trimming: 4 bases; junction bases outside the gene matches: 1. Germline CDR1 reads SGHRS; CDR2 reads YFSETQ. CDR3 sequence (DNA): TGCGCCAGCAGCTGGGGACTAGCGGGATACGAGCAGTACTTC. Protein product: CASSWGLAGYEQYF.

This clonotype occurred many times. CDR3 coding DNA: TGCGCCAGCAGTGGTGACCGGGAATCCCTCCACTTT. Translation: CASSGDRESLHF. The rearrangement joins TRBV10-1 to TRBJ1-6; D not certain. This CDR3 has 12 residues. The V and J ends lost 4 bases and 14 bases respectively, with 12 bases between them. Germline V gives CDR1 WNHNN, CDR2 SYGVQD (reference sequence).

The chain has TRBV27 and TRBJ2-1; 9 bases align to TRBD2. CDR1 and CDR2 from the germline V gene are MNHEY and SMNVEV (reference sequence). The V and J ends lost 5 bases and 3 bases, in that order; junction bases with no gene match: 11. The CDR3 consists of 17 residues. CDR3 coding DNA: TGTGCCAGCAGTGATTTTCCTCTAGCGGGACACTACAATGAGCAGTTCTTC. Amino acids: CASSDFPLAGHYNEQFF.